This is a list of T cell receptor beta chains from one sample in a study of early T cells in non-severe SARS-CoV-2 infection. One entry per CDR3 protein results from TCRdb running MiXCR on the 5' RACE reads. Of some 110,000 distinct CDR3 sequences listed, under 15% are singletons. Material: whole blood. These receptors all come from an adult who was a healthcare worker with PCR-confirmed SARS-CoV-2 infection or an uninfected control (not recorded which). The CDR3 runs from the conserved cysteine through the conserved F or W. The order of the fields is V gene, J gene, clone size, D gene, CDR3 protein, CDR3 DNA. D genes are given only for firm matches. Clone size is shown for a subset of rows, as once, few, many or a class of expanded clone.

TRBV20-1	TRBJ2-7	few	TRBD1	CSARSDRGILSSYEQYF	TGCAGTGCTAGATCGGACAGGGGAATCTTAAGTTCCTACGAGCAGTACTTC
TRBV5-6	TRBJ1-1	NA	NA	CASSLGDLSRTEAFF	TGTGCCAGCAGCTTGGGGGACCTCAGCCGCACTGAAGCTTTCTTT
TRBV11-2	TRBJ2-5	few	NA	CASSLSSMETQYF	TGTGCCAGCAGCTTGAGTAGTATGGAGACCCAGTACTTC
TRBV6-1	TRBJ2-3	NA	TRBD1	CASSTRQGSGTDTQYF	TGTGCCAGCAGTACCCGACAGGGATCCGGAACAGATACGCAGTATTTT
TRBV7-2	TRBJ2-5	few	NA	CASSLGLGSQETQYF	TGTGCCAGCAGCTTAGGTTTGGGGAGCCAAGAGACCCAGTACTTC
TRBV6-5	TRBJ1-2	few	TRBD1	CASRRGQGDGYTF	TGTGCCAGCAGACGCGGACAGGGAGATGGCTACACCTTC
TRBV7-3	TRBJ1-3	NA	NA	CASSPTLSGNTIYF	TGTGCCAGCAGCCCGACCCTCTCTGGAAACACCATATATTTT
TRBV20-1	TRBJ1-5	few	NA	CSAKRDTENQPQHF	TGCAGTGCCAAGCGGGACACCGAAAATCAGCCCCAGCATTTT
TRBV9	TRBJ2-1	few	NA	CASNLGGGEQFF	TGTGCCAGCAACTTGGGGGGCGGTGAGCAGTTCTTC
TRBV5-1	TRBJ1-2	NA	NA	CASGTGNQNGYTF	TGCGCCAGCGGAACCGGGAATCAGAATGGCTACACCTTC
TRBV12-5	TRBJ1-5	NA	TRBD1	CASERQGGNQPQHF	TGTGCTAGTGAGAGACAGGGTGGAAATCAGCCCCAGCATTTT
TRBV7-9	TRBJ2-5	NA	NA	CASSLISETQYF	TGTGCCAGCAGCTTGATCTCCGAGACCCAGTACTTC
TRBV24-1	TRBJ2-5	few	TRBD2	CATSAPGLAGVETQYF	TGTGCCACCAGTGCACCGGGACTAGCGGGGGTGGAGACCCAGTACTTC
TRBV29-1	TRBJ2-3	NA	TRBD2	CSVELAERTDTQYF	TGCAGCGTTGAACTAGCGGAACGCACAGATACGCAGTATTTT
TRBV29-1	TRBJ2-2	many	TRBD1	CSCRGGANTGELFF	TGCAGCTGCCGAGGGGGCGCAAACACCGGGGAGCTGTTTTTT
TRBV9	TRBJ2-1	few	TRBD2	CASSVEGLAGLNEQFF	TGTGCCAGCAGCGTAGAGGGACTAGCGGGTCTAAATGAGCAGTTCTTC
TRBV12-3/TRBV12-4	TRBJ1-2	NA	NA	CASSLRRSNYGYTF	TGTGCCAGCAGTCTACGACGGTCTAACTATGGCTACACCTTC
TRBV20-1	TRBJ1-1	few	TRBD1	CSGDRGADTEAFF	TGCAGTGGGGACAGGGGGGCTGACACTGAAGCTTTCTTT
TRBV11-2	TRBJ2-7	few	TRBD2	CASTRLAPFYEQYF	TGTGCCAGCACCAGACTAGCGCCGTTCTACGAGCAGTACTTC
TRBV25-1	TRBJ2-3	many	TRBD2	CASKGLAGDTQYF	TGTGCCAGCAAAGGACTAGCGGGGGATACGCAGTATTTT
TRBV5-1	TRBJ2-7	many	NA	CASSLEGNTYEQYF	TGCGCCAGCAGCTTGGAGGGCAATACCTACGAGCAGTACTTC
TRBV10-3	TRBJ2-3	few	TRBD2	CAISVTSGGSTDTQYF	TGTGCCATCAGTGTGACTAGCGGGGGGAGCACAGATACGCAGTATTTT
TRBV30	TRBJ1-1	NA	NA	CAWSRPPEDTEAFF	TGTGCCTGGAGTAGACCCCCAGAGGACACTGAAGCTTTCTTT
TRBV29-1	TRBJ1-4	few	NA	CSFLGEANEKLFF	TGCAGCTTCCTGGGTGAAGCTAATGAAAAACTGTTTTTT
TRBV2	TRBJ2-7	few	NA	CASSEAGLISNSYEQYF	TGTGCCAGCAGTGAAGCCGGACTCATCTCCAATTCCTACGAGCAGTACTTC
TRBV5-5	TRBJ1-1	few	NA	CASSSRQLNTEAFF	TGTGCCAGCAGTTCTAGACAGCTGAACACTGAAGCTTTCTTT
TRBV30	TRBJ2-3	few	NA	CAWSKSTSTDTQYF	TGTGCCTGGAGTAAAAGTACGAGCACAGATACGCAGTATTTT
TRBV2	TRBJ1-2	NA	NA	CASSASLTSLYGYTF	TGTGCCAGCAGTGCTTCGCTGACAAGTCTCTATGGCTACACCTTC
TRBV6-2/TRBV6-3	TRBJ2-3	few	NA	CASSYSTVSTDTQYF	TGTGCCAGCAGTTACTCGACGGTTAGCACAGATACGCAGTATTTT
TRBV13	TRBJ2-7	few	NA	CASSSFRGALPFSYEQYF	TGTGCCAGCAGCTCTTTCCGTGGGGCCCTCCCTTTCTCCTACGAGCAGTACTTC
TRBV11-2	TRBJ1-4	NA	TRBD1	CASRLDRGREKLFF	TGTGCCAGCAGACTAGACAGGGGGCGGGAAAAACTGTTTTTT
TRBV7-8	TRBJ2-7	few	NA	CASSLGSLSVYEQYF	TGTGCCAGCAGCTTAGGGAGTTTGAGCGTCTACGAGCAGTACTTC
TRBV5-1	TRBJ2-7	NA	NA	CASARDSSYEQYF	TGCGCCAGCGCTCGGGACTCCTCCTACGAGCAGTACTTC
TRBV20-1	TRBJ2-2	NA	NA	CSARKGGAGGELFF	TGCAGTGCTAGGAAGGGGGGCGCGGGCGGGGAGCTGTTTTTT
TRBV12-3/TRBV12-4	TRBJ2-2	NA	TRBD1	CASSRTGQFIAGELFF	TGTGCCAGCAGTAGAACGGGACAGTTCATCGCCGGGGAGCTGTTTTTT
TRBV5-1	TRBJ2-5	NA	TRBD1	CASSWDRGQETQYF	TGCGCCAGCAGCTGGGACAGGGGGCAAGAGACCCAGTACTTC
TRBV25-1	TRBJ2-7	many	NA	CASSESYEQYF	TGTGCCAGCAGTGAATCATACGAGCAGTACTTC
TRBV12-3/TRBV12-4	TRBJ2-3	few	TRBD1	CASSRQGQGSDTQYF	TGTGCCAGCAGCCGACAGGGCCAGGGTTCAGATACGCAGTATTTT
TRBV2	TRBJ1-4	few	TRBD1	CASSRRGALSSEKLFF	TGTGCCAGCAGCCGCAGGGGGGCCCTCTCTAGTGAAAAACTGTTTTTT
TRBV10-3	TRBJ1-1	few	NA	CAISESYRAFF	TGTGCCATCAGTGAGTCTTATAGGGCTTTCTTT
TRBV29-1	TRBJ1-1	NA	NA	CSAQNEGNTEAFF	TGCAGCGCCCAAAATGAGGGTAACACTGAAGCTTTCTTT
TRBV27	TRBJ1-1	NA	NA	CASSLSDETEAFF	TGTGCCAGCAGTTTATCAGATGAGACTGAAGCTTTCTTT
TRBV7-6	TRBJ1-1	few	NA	CASSLQPAMNTEAFF	TGTGCCAGCAGCTTACAGCCAGCTATGAACACTGAAGCTTTCTTT
TRBV3-1	TRBJ2-3	few	NA	CASSQANRGTQYF	TGTGCCAGCAGCCAAGCAAACCGGGGTACGCAGTATTTT
TRBV5-4	TRBJ2-3	few	NA	CASSLGAEQYF	TGTGCCAGCAGCTTAGGGGCCGAACAGTATTTT
TRBV5-6	TRBJ2-1	few	NA	CASSLAGADNEQFF	TGTGCCAGCAGCTTGGCGGGGGCGGACAATGAGCAGTTCTTC
TRBV7-8	TRBJ2-7	few	NA	CASSLATTAEQYF	TGTGCCAGCAGCTTAGCGACCACTGCCGAGCAGTACTTC
TRBV5-6	TRBJ2-5	many	TRBD1	CASSSDRYQETQYF	TGTGCCAGCAGCTCGGACAGGTACCAAGAGACCCAGTACTTC
TRBV15	TRBJ1-1	NA	TRBD1	CATSRVDTGTGTLKCEAFF	TGTGCCACCAGCAGAGTAGACACCGGGACAGGCACTCTTAAATGCGAAGCTTTCTTT
TRBV20-1	TRBJ2-2	NA	TRBD2	CSAPGLAGNTGELFF	TGCAGTGCTCCAGGACTAGCGGGGAACACCGGGGAGCTGTTTTTT
TRBV7-2	TRBJ2-3	many	NA	CASSHTPDKGWDTQYF	TGTGCCAGCAGTCATACCCCCGACAAGGGCTGGGATACGCAGTATTTT
TRBV7-9	TRBJ1-1	few	NA	CASRDSAEAFF	TGTGCCAGCAGAGACTCTGCTGAAGCTTTCTTT
TRBV12-3/TRBV12-4	TRBJ2-1	NA	NA	CASSPVRRRGDNEQFF	TGTGCCAGCAGCCCCGTTAGGCGCAGGGGGGACAATGAGCAGTTCTTC
TRBV6-5	TRBJ2-2	NA	NA	CASSQTSFTGELFF	TGTGCCAGCAGTCAAACCTCATTCACCGGGGAGCTGTTTTTT
TRBV7-9	TRBJ1-2	few	NA	CASSPGTIHGYTF	TGTGCCAGCAGCCCCGGGACAATCCATGGCTACACCTTC